What follows are 16 T cell receptor beta chains derived from one specimen sequenced in a study of Ad26.COV2.S vaccination and SARS-CoV-2 variants. Assay: immunoSEQ multiplex PCR; the TCRdb copy retains only in-frame clones and omits some. The table has 430,000 or so clones, over 75% seen once. Treatment of the sample: 19 received Ad26.COV2.S at low or high dose, single or two shots; several received placebo; per-sample allocation not given. Following the first vaccine or placebo injection, samples were taken on day 63. The source material was peripheral blood, sampled in a trial of Ad26.COV2.S vaccine versus placebo. Source of these receptors: a person aged 18 to 59 who received the Ad26.COV2.S COVID-19 vaccine or a placebo.

V usage is TRBV6-5 and J usage is TRBJ2-7; tentatively, D is TRBD2 (6 bases). V lost 8 bases and J lost 7, with 12 bases in between. From germline, CDR1 is MNHEY and CDR2 SVGAGI. The CDR3 spans 11 residues. CDR3 region: CASLLAGEQYF. The CDR3 coding sequence is TGTGCCAGCTTACTAGCCGGTGAGCAGTACTTC.

V gene TRBV6-1 combines with J gene TRBJ1-6, with 12 nucleotides matching TRBD1. Germline V gene sequence: CDR1 MNHNS, CDR2 SASEGT. The trim removed 3 bases at V and 10 bases at J, leaving 1 base unmatched. The CDR3 runs 14 residues. CDR3 coding DNA: TGTGCCAGCAGTGATGGGACAGGGGGCTCACCCCTCCACTTT. As protein: CASSDGTGGSPLHF.

The chain uses TRBV19 and TRBJ1-2; 11 bases are shared with TRBD1. This CDR3 is 16 amino acids long. Germline lookup yields CDR1 LNHDA and CDR2 SQIVND (reference sequence). J gave up 4 bases and V 5 bases, and 9 bases lay outside the gene matches. This CDR3 is CASSPWTGGVFYGYTF. CDR3 nucleotide sequence: TGTGCCAGTAGTCCCTGGACAGGGGGCGTCTTCTATGGCTACACCTTC.

This clone was found a few times. This chain connects TRBV7-9 to TRBJ1-5; D is undetermined. The CDR3 totals 15 residues. From germline, CDR1 is SEHNR and CDR2 FQNEAQ (reference sequence). The V end lost 1 base, the J end lost 0 bases, and 7 bases lay between the germline ends. The DNA for the CDR3 is TGTGCCAGCAGCTTAGGGACCAATAGCAATCAGCCCCAGCATTTT. Amino acid sequence: CASSLGTNSNQPQHF.

This clone was counted once. The rearrangement joins TRBV7-6 to TRBJ2-3; 11 bases map to TRBD2. CDR3 length: 18 residues. From germline, CDR1 is SGHVS and CDR2 FNYEAQ. After removal of 5 bases from V and 0 bases from J, the junction contained 10 bases not matched to a gene. The CDR3 DNA is TGTGCCAGCAGCGGACCACTAGCGGGAGATACTAGCACAGATACGCAGTATTTT. As protein: CASSGPLAGDTSTDTQYF.

The rearrangement joins TRBV30 to TRBJ2-2; D may be TRBD2 (7 bases). Germline loops: CDR1 GTSNPN, CDR2 SVGIG (reference sequence). Deletions cut 5 bases from V and 3 bases from J, with 28 bases between. The CDR3 length is 19 residues. As DNA, the CDR3 is TGTGCCTGGGGGGACATCCCCGCTTCGGCTAGCGGATACACCGGGGAGCTGTTTTTT. Its translation is CAWGDIPASASGYTGELFF.

The chain carries TRBV5-6 and TRBJ1-6; D perhaps matches TRBD1 (5 bases). Trimming shortened V by 1 base and J by 5 bases, and 13 bases separated the two germline ends. This CDR3 contains 16 residues. Germline V gene data show CDR1 as SGHDT and CDR2 as YYEEEE. Here the CDR3 reads CASSLRGRAHNSPLHF. DNA for the CDR3: TGTGCCAGCAGCTTGCGGGGCAGGGCCCATAATTCACCCCTCCACTTT.

V usage is TRBV6-5 and J usage is TRBJ1-5; 8 bases agree with TRBD1. Germline trimming cut 5 bases from V and 4 bases from J; bases unmatched to any gene: 4. Germline V gene sequence: CDR1 MNHEY, CDR2 SVGAGI. The CDR3 spans 14 residues. The CDR3 sequence is CASSPDRANQPQHF. The DNA for the CDR3 is TGTGCCAGCAGTCCGGACAGGGCAAATCAGCCCCAGCATTTT.

J is TRBJ2-7 and V is TRBV4-3, with D perhaps TRBD1 (5 bases). The CDR3 totals 17 residues. V lost 3 bases and J lost 2, with 20 bases in between. Germline assignment: CDR1 LGHNA and CDR2 YSLEER. In DNA form, the CDR3 reads TGCGCCAGCAGCCATTACAGCCCAGGGCTGGGGACCTACGAGCAGTACTTC. It specifies CASSHYSPGLGTYEQYF.

V and J are TRBV12-3 or TRBV12-4 and TRBJ1-2; D not certain. CDR3 size: 12 residues. The ends were cut back, 5 bases at V and 8 bases at J, with 12 bases in the middle. CDR3 sequence reads: CASSLTRGGYTF. The DNA of the CDR3 is TGTGCCAGCAGTCTGACAAGAGGGGGCTACACCTTC.

This clone was recorded once. A clone one base away is much larger, so this may be a read error. This chain connects TRBV6-5 to TRBJ2-1; the D is unclear. V was clipped by 5 bases and J by 2 bases, with 1 base between them. Germline CDR1 and CDR2: MNHEY and SVGAGI. The CDR3 length is 11 residues. CDR3: CASSPYNEQFF. CDR3 sequence (DNA): TGTGCCAGCAGTCCCTACAATGAGCAGTTCTTC.

The V and J genes are TRBV28 and TRBJ1-2, with D unclear. The CDR3 extends over 13 amino acids. Germline loops: CDR1 MDHEN, CDR2 SYDVKM. V was shortened by 7 bases and J by 3 bases, with 12 bases between the two germline ends. The CDR3 DNA reads TGTGCCAGCAATCAGCTGAATTACTATGGCTACACCTTC. It encodes CASNQLNYYGYTF.

This clone occurred once. This sequence joins TRBV4-3 and TRBJ2-2, with a weak D call TRBD2 (5 bases). CDR1 is LGHNA, CDR2 YSLEER, per germline. The V and J ends lost 4 bases and 6 bases respectively, with 15 bases between them. The CDR3 has 15 amino acids. In DNA form, the CDR3 reads TGCGCCAGCAGCCCACTACTAGGCGGACCCGGGGAGCTGTTTTTT. This translates into CASSPLLGGPGELFF.

The J gene is TRBJ2-1, the V gene TRBV4-2; D not resolved. Germline V CDR1 and CDR2: LGHNA, YNFKEQ. This CDR3 has 15 residues. Between the trimmed V and J ends, which lost 0 bases and 3 bases, there was a span of 9 bases. This chain's CDR3 is CASSQDAASYNEQFF. As DNA, the CDR3 is TGTGCCAGCAGCCAAGATGCCGCTAGCTACAATGAGCAGTTCTTC.

This chain joins TRBV19 and TRBJ2-7, with TRBD2 matching 9 bases. This CDR3 contains 14 residues. Germline V gene lookup returns CDR1 LNHDA and CDR2 SQIVND (reference sequence). V was clipped by 8 bases and J by 4 bases; unmatched bases: 9. The CDR3, as DNA: TGTGCCAGTGCACTAGGCGGGGGGGTTTACGAGCAGTACTTC. It specifies CASALGGGVYEQYF.

The rearrangement links TRBV9 to TRBJ2-3; 10 bases are a match to TRBD2. CDR1 SGDLS and CDR2 YYNGEE come from the germline V gene. The trim removed 4 bases at V and 5 bases at J, leaving 13 bases unmatched. The CDR3 is made up of 17 amino acids. CDR3 in amino acids: CASSLRGASGSQDTQYF. In nucleotides, the CDR3 is TGTGCCAGCAGCCTGAGGGGAGCTAGCGGGAGTCAAGATACGCAGTATTTT.